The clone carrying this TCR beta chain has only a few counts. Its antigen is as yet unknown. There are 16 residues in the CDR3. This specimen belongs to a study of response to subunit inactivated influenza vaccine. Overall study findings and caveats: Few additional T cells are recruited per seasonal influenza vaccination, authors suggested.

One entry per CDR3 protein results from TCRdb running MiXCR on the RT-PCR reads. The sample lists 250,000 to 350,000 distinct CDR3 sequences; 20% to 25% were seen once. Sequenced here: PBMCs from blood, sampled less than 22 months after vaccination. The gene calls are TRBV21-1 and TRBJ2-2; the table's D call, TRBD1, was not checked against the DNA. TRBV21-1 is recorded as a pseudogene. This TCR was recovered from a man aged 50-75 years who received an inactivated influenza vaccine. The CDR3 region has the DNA TGTGCCAGCAGCAAATTCGGCAGGGGGCATATCGGGGAGCTGTTTTTT. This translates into CASSKFGRGHIGELFF.